The subject of this entry is one TCR beta chain. The data stem from a study of blood T cell repertoires in COVID-19. Overall study: Donors in the United States, Italy and Spain gave samples during acute or convalescent COVID-19. The cDNA or gDNA used as material had been derived from T cells, B-cell-depleted T cells, or PBMCs.

CDR1 is GTSNPN, CDR2 SVGIG, per germline (reference sequence). V lost 4 bases and J 2 bases, leaving 14 bases between the germline ends. The CDR3 runs 14 residues. In the original workflow: Estimated nucleated cell counts came from reference gene primer amplification. Sequencing was performed with immunoSEQ multiplex PCR; in TCRdb, only in-frame clones are kept and a portion is missing. V and J calls and clone size come straight from that table; D and trimming were deduced from the DNA. Among more than 35,000 clones, roughly 85% were seen once, and the ten largest hold 9.9%. The TCR originated in a human donor in a cohort sampled during active COVID-19. The chain recombines TRBV30 with TRBJ2-5, with TRBD1 as a possible D gene (6 bases). The sequenced sample was peripheral blood. Here the CDR3 DNA reads TGTGCCTGGACTAGGGCAGGGGTACAAGAGACCCAGTACTTC. Its protein is CAWTRAGVQETQYF.